This T cell receptor beta chain was documented in a study of pediatric ulcerative colitis. Here immunoSEQ multiplex PCR was the method, and the copy in TCRdb shows in-frame clones only, minus some. The data contain under 50,000 clones, more than 60% of them seen just once; the ten biggest clones take up roughly 3.4%. The CDR3 consists of 14 residues. The germline V and J ends were trimmed by 8 bases and 4 bases, with 17 bases remaining between them. Looked up from germline, CDR1 is SGHVS and CDR2 is FQNEAQ. Study-level points and caveats: Compared with controls, ulcerative colitis showed greater blood-rectum clone sharing. Two rectal clonotypes were found only in ulcerative colitis patients, all of them.

The rectum was sampled with one to two pinch biopsies at colonoscopy. A word on this clone: What it binds is not known.

J is TRBJ1-1 and V is TRBV7-8; D is possibly TRBD1 (6 bases). Sequencing was done on a sample of gut tissue. This TCR was sampled from a girl aged 10-17 years with moderate ulcerative colitis. This chain's CDR3 is CASQVRGGTTEAFF. The CDR3 coding sequence is TGTGCCAGCCAAGTGAGGGGGGGGACCACTGAAGCTTTCTTT.